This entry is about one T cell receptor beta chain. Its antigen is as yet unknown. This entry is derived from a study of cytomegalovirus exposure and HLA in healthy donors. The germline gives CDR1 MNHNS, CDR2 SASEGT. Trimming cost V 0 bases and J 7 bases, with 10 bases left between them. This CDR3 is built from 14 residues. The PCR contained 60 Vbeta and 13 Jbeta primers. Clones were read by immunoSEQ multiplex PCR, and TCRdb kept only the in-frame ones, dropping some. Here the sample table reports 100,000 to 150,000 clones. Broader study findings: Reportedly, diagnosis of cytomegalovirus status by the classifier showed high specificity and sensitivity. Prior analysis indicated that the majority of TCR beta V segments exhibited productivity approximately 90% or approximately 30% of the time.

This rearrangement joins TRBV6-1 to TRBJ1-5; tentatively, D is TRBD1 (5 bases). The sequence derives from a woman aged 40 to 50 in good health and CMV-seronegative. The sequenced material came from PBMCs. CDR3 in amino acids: CASSEALQGQPQHF. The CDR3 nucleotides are TGTGCCAGCAGTGAAGCGCTTCAGGGCCAGCCCCAGCATTTT.